What follows are 4 T cell receptor beta chains derived from one specimen sequenced in a study of cytomegalovirus exposure and HLA in healthy donors. Researchers ran the PCR with 60 Vbeta and 13 Jbeta primers. Assay: immunoSEQ multiplex PCR; the TCRdb copy retains only in-frame clones and omits some. The sample table includes about 130,000 clones. Sequenced sample: PBMCs. These receptors were taken from a man aged 40-50 years in good health and CMV-seronegative.

The chain has TRBV19 and TRBJ2-7; a possible D gene is TRBD1 (6 bases). The CDR3 loop spans 15 amino acids. The ends were cut back, 2 bases at V and 0 bases at J, with 11 bases in the middle. Germline-derived CDR1 and CDR2 are LNHDA and SQIVND (reference sequence). The CDR3 here is CASSIITGSSYEQYF. CDR3 DNA sequence: TGTGCCAGTAGTATAATTACAGGGAGCTCCTACGAGCAGTACTTC.

The chain combines TRBV28 with TRBJ2-2, with D perhaps matching TRBD1 (6 bases). This CDR3 region has 15 residues. The ends were cut back, 8 bases at V and 2 bases at J, with 15 bases in the middle. Germline CDR1 reads MDHEN; CDR2 reads SYDVKM. The CDR3 sequence: CASLRDRRNTGELFF. CDR3 DNA sequence: TGTGCCAGCCTGAGAGACAGGCGTAACACCGGGGAGCTGTTTTTT.

This sequence joins TRBV6-5 and TRBJ2-3; D is perhaps TRBD2 (6 bases). The CDR3 has 15 residues. V shed 7 bases and J shed 4 bases, with 18 bases lying between them. CDR1 and CDR2 (germline): MNHEY, SVGAGI. The CDR3 DNA reads as TGTGCCAGCAATCGGGGGAGTTCCCGCCCAGATACGCAGTATTTT. Translation gives CASNRGSSRPDTQYF.

The genes are TRBV7-6 and TRBJ2-2, with TRBD2 matching over 11 bases. J was trimmed by 6 bases and V by 5 bases; bases with no gene match: 5. Per the germline V gene, CDR1 is SGHVS and CDR2 is FNYEAQ. The CDR3 sequence is 15 residues long. Here the CDR3 reads CASSLLAGEAGELFF. CDR3 DNA: TGTGCCAGCAGCCTACTAGCGGGAGAAGCCGGGGAGCTGTTTTTT.